The present T cell receptor (beta chain) was sequenced within a study of blood T cell repertoires in COVID-19 (dated by TCRdb to the early 2020s). Concerning the study at large: The collaborator samples originated in the United States, Italy and Spain and spanned the acute and convalescent phases of COVID-19. Samples came from the ongoing ImmuneRACE study (first 160 participants) plus 1,254 subjects from 6 global collaborators. HLA class I and class II types, where available, came from metadata supplied by the sample provider rather than from assay-based typing. The material from the prospective study consisted of cDNA or gDNA derived from T cells, B-cell-depleted T cells, or PBMCs. A freely available public database, intended as a resource for researchers studying the immune response to SARS-CoV-2, is where the repertoires were released. A de-identified subject ID, COVID-19 status, age in years and sex were almost always included in the sample metadata. The dataset comprised deeply sampled blood TCRbeta repertoires from subjects exposed to, actively infected with, or recovered from COVID-19.

TCRbeta CDR3 regions were amplified from genomic DNA using the immunoSEQ Assay, a bias-controlled multiplex PCR. On the authors' methods: Nucleated cell counts per sample were estimated from amplification of reference gene primers within the assay. Sequence reads were collapsed and filtered to measure the absolute abundance of every unique TCRbeta CDR3 rearrangement. Productive Simpson clonality was computed per sample as the square root of Simpson's diversity index over productive rearrangements. Sourced from immuneACCESS, this table was stored by TCRdb with only in-frame sequences that have V and J called. A share of the clones is absent; for the studies checked, an unresolved V gene accounts for under half, and the remainder has no known explanation. Clonal size and the V and J genes are those of that table, whereas D and trimming came from the DNA. A total of 250,000 to 350,000 clones appear in this sample, 88% of them only once. The ten largest make up 3% of the sample.

Beyond this particular receptor, the publication reports: The amount of clinical and demographic metadata varied by source and participant and was provided uncurated.

In the prospective study, participants were roughly 18 to 100 years old, resided in under 30 geographic areas of the United States, and were enrolled through a virtual design. To assign participants to cohorts, the prospective study relied on clinical history that participants themselves reported in a screening survey and a study questionnaire. Recovered participants in ImmuneRACE Cohort 3 were defined as having two consecutive negative NP/OP PCR tests, clearance from a healthcare professional, or resolution of symptoms. In the prospective study, whole blood, serum and a nasopharyngeal or oropharyngeal swab were collected from each participant by mobile phlebotomists. Additional blood draws and questionnaires over a 2-month period could optionally be provided by prospective study participants. Prospective study blood samples were shipped either frozen or at room temperature before DNA extraction.

Points on this clone: The antigen this receptor binds is unknown. Within one base of it there is no much larger clone, and no base qualities were kept.

CDR1 and CDR2 (MGHDK, SYGVNS) derive from the germline V gene. The CDR3, cysteine through phenylalanine, is 13 amino acids long. Only the CDR3 portion is preserved as DNA: 39 bases, with reading frame beginning at the first base. V trim: 8 bases; J trim: 11 bases; unmatched bases: 14. The sequence links TRBV25-1 to TRBJ1-2; 7 bases in between match TRBD1. This clonotype was obtained from a woman aged 45-59 years who had recovered from COVID-19. The specimen was PBMCs or T cells enriched from blood (not recorded which). The nucleotides read TGTGCCAGCTCAGACCGGGACAGTCGATCGTACACCTTC. Its protein reads: CASSDRDSRSYTF.